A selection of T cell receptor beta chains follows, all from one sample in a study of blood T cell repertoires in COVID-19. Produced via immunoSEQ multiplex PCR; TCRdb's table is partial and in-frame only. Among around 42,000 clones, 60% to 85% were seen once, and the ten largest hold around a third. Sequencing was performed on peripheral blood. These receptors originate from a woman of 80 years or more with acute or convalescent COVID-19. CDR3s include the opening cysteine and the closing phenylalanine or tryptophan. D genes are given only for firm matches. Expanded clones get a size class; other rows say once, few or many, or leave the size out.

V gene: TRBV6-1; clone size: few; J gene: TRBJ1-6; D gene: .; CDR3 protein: CASSARGGRSSYNSPLHF; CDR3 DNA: TGTGCCAGCAGTGCCCGGGGAGGCAGGAGCTCCTATAATTCACCCCTCCACTTT
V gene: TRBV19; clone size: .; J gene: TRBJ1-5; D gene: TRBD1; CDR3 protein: CASSPTGVNQPQHF; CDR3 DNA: TGTGCCAGTAGTCCGACAGGGGTAAATCAGCCCCAGCATTTT
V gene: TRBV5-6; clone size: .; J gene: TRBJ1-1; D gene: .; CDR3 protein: CASSLWFGRENTEAFF; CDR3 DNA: TGTGCCAGCAGCTTGTGGTTCGGCAGGGAGAACACTGAAGCTTTCTTT
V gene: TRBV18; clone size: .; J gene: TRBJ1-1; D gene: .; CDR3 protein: CASSPLGAPNTEAFF; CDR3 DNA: TGTGCCAGCTCACCACTTGGGGCACCGAACACTGAAGCTTTCTTT
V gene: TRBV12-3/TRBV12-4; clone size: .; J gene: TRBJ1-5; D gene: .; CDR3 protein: CASRGEGNQPQHF; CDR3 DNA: TGTGCCAGCCGGGGGGAAGGTAATCAGCCCCAGCATTTT
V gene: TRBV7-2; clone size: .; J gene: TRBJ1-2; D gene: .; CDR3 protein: CASSSTFGRANYGYTF; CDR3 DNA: TGTGCCAGCAGCTCAACGTTTGGCAGGGCCAACTATGGCTACACCTTC
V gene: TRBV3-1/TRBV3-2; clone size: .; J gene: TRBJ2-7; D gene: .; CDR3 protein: CASSQGAEQYF; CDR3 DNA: TGTGCCAGCAGCCAAGGAGCCGAGCAGTACTTC
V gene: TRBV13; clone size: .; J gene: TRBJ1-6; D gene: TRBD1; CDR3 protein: CASSLRDRGNSPLHF; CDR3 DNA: TGTGCCAGCAGCCTCCGGGACAGGGGTAATTCACCCCTCCACTTT
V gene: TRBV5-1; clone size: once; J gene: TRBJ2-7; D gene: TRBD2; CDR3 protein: CASSPQRGLTYEQYF; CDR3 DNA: TGCGCCAGCAGCCCCCAGCGGGGACTCACCTACGAGCAGTACTTC
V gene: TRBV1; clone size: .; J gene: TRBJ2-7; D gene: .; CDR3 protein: CTSSQDALGWLAGPIYEQYF; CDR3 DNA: TGCACCAGCAGCCAAGATGCCCTCGGATGGCTAGCGGGACCAATCTACGAGCAGTACTTC
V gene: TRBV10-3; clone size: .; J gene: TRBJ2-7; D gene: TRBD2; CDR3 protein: CAISGTSGNVEQYF; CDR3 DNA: TGTGCCATCAGTGGGACTAGCGGGAATGTCGAGCAGTACTTC
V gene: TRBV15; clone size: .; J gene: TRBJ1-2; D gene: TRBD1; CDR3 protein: CATSRDWTGTNYGYTF; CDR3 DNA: TGTGCCACCAGCAGAGATTGGACAGGGACCAACTATGGCTACACCTTC
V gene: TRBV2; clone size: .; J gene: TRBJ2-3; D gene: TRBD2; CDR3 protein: CASSVGLAGGFDTQYF; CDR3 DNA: TGTGCCAGCAGTGTGGGGCTAGCGGGAGGGTTCGATACGCAGTATTTT
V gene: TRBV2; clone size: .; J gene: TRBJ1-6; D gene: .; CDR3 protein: CASSDQGNNSPLHF; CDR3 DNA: TGTGCCAGCAGTGACCAGGGAAATAATTCACCCCTCCACTTT
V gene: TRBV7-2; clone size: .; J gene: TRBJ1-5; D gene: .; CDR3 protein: CASSLRQDNQPQHF; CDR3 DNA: TGTGCCAGCAGCTTAAGACAGGACAATCAGCCCCAGCATTTT
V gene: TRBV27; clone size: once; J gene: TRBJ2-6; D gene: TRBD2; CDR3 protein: CASAPAGLAVGANVLTF; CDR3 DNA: TGTGCCTCCGCCCCGGCGGGACTAGCGGTCGGGGCCAACGTCCTGACTTTC
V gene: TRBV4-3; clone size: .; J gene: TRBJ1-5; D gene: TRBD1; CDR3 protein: CASSKGTGGTGQPQHF; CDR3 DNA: TGCGCCAGCAGCAAAGGGACAGGGGGCACAGGTCAGCCCCAGCATTTT
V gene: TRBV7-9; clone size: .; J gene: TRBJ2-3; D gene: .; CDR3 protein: CASSSRRGSSDTQYF; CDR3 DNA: TGTGCCAGCAGCTCCCGCCGGGGGTCCTCGGATACGCAGTATTTT
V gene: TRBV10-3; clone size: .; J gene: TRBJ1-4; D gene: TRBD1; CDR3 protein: CAISKGQGSTNEKLFF; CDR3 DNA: TGTGCCATCAGTAAAGGACAGGGCTCAACTAATGAAAAACTGTTTTTT
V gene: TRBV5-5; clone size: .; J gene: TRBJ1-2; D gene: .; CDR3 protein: CASSLGTPLSNYGYTF; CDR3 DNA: TGTGCCAGCAGCTTGGGGACACCTCTCTCCAACTATGGCTACACCTTC
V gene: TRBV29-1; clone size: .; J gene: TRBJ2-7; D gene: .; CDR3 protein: CSVEVGAGRPTYEQYF; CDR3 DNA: TGCAGCGTTGAAGTTGGGGCGGGGAGGCCAACCTACGAGCAGTACTTC
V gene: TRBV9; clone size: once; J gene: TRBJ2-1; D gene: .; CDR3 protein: CASSAQWLIHNEQFF; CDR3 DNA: TGTGCCAGCAGCGCGCAGTGGTTGATCCACAATGAGCAGTTCTTC
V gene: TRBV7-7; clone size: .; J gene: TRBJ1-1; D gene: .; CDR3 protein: CASSLKEGTEAFF; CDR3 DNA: TGTGCTAGCAGCTTAAAGGAGGGCACTGAAGCTTTCTTT
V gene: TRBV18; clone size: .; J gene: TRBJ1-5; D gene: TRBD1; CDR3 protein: CASSQGAGSNQPQHF; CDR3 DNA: TGTGCCAGCTCACAGGGGGCAGGGAGCAATCAGCCCCAGCATTTT
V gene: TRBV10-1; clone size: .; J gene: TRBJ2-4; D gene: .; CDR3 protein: CASSGTDSPVGTF; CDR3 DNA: TGCGCCAGCAGTGGAACGGACAGCCCGGTAGGGACCTTC
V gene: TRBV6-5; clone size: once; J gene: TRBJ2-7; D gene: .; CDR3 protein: CASSSQGLRDEQYF; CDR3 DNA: TGTGCCAGCAGTTCACAGGGTCTCCGGGACGAGCAGTACTTC
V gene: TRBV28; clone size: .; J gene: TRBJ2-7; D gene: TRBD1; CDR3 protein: CASSPVGRGPSYEQYF; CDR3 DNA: TGTGCCAGCAGTCCAGTGGGCAGGGGGCCCTCCTACGAGCAGTACTTC
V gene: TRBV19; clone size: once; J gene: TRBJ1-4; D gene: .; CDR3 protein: CASTAGLNEKLFF; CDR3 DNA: TGTGCCAGTACGGCCGGACTAAATGAAAAACTGTTTTTT
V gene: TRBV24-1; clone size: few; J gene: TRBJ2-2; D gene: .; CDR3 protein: CATSRTSNTGELFF; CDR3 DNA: TGTGCCACCAGCCGGACTTCGAACACCGGGGAGCTGTTTTTT
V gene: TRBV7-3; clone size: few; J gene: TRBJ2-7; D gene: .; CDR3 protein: CASSSDSFSEQYF; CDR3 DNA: TGTGCCAGCAGCTCGGACTCTTTTTCCGAGCAGTACTTC
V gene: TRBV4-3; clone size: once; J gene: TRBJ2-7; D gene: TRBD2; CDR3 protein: CASSQQGGARLAGEQYF; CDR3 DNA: TGCGCCAGCAGCCAACAAGGGGGCGCAAGACTAGCGGGAGAGCAGTACTTC
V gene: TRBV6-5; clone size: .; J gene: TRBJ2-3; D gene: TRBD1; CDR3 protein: CASSRTGAVDTQYF; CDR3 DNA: TGTGCCAGCAGCCGGACAGGGGCCGTAGATACGCAGTATTTT
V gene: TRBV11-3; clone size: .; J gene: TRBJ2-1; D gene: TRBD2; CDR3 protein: CASSFAGVSYNEQFF; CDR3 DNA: TGTGCCAGCAGCTTTGCGGGAGTGTCCTACAATGAGCAGTTCTTC
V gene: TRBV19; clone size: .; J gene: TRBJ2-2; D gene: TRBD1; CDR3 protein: CASSSGTGFPGELFF; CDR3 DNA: TGTGCCAGTAGTTCCGGGACAGGGTTCCCCGGGGAGCTGTTTTTT
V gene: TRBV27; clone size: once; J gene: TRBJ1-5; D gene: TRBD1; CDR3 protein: CASSISGTGGMGQPQHF; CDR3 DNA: TGTGCCAGCAGCATTTCCGGGACAGGGGGGATGGGTCAGCCCCAGCATTTT
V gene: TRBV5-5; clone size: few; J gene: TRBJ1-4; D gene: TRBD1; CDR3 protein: CASSLRQGMVEKLFF; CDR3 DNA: TGTGCCAGCAGCTTGAGACAGGGTATGGTTGAAAAACTGTTTTTT
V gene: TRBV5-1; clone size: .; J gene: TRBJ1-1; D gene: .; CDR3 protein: CASSFAGSNTEAFF; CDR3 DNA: TGCGCCAGCAGCTTTGCAGGGTCGAACACTGAAGCTTTCTTT
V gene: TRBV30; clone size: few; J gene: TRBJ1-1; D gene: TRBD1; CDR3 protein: CAWSRTGGTEAFF; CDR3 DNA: TGTGCCTGGAGTCGGACAGGAGGGACTGAAGCTTTCTTT
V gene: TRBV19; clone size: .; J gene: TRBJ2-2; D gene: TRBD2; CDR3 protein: CASSLSWAGANTGELFF; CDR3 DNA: TGTGCCAGTAGCCTAAGCTGGGCGGGAGCGAACACCGGGGAGCTGTTTTTT
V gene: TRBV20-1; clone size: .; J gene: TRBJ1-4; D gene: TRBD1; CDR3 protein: CSASQGQGGEKLFF; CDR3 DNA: TGCAGTGCTAGTCAGGGACAGGGGGGAGAAAAACTGTTTTTT
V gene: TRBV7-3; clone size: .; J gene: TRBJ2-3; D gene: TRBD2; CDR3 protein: CASSSTSGFTDTQYF; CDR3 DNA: TGTGCCAGCAGCTCGACTAGCGGATTCACAGATACGCAGTATTTT
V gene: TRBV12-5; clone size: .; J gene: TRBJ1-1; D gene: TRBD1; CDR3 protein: CASGFLQGPDVNTEAFF; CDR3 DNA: TGTGCTAGTGGTTTTCTACAGGGGCCTGACGTGAACACTGAAGCTTTCTTT
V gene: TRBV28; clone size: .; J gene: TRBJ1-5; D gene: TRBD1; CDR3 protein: CASSPPGTGLQPQHF; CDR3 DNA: TGTGCCAGCAGCCCCCCCGGGACAGGGCTTCAGCCCCAGCATTTT
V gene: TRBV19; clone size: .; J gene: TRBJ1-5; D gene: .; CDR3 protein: CASSKGAAVRNQPQHF; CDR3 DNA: TGTGCCAGTTCAAAAGGGGCGGCAGTCCGCAATCAGCCCCAGCATTTT
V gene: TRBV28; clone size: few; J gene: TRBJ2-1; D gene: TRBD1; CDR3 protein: CASSSHLRQGPNEQFF; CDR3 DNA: TGTGCCAGCAGTTCCCACCTTCGACAGGGGCCCAATGAGCAGTTCTTC
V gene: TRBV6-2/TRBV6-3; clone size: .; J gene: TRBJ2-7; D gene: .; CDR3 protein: CAGSHPGEVYEQYF; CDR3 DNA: TGTGCCGGCAGTCACCCGGGAGAGGTCTACGAGCAGTACTTC
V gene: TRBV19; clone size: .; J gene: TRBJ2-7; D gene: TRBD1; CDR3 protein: CASSTRGTGEQYF; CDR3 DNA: TGTGCCAGTAGTACCCGCGGGACAGGCGAGCAGTACTTC
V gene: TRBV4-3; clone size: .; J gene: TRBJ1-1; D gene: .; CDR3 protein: CASSQSMWGEDTEAFF; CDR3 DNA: TGCGCCAGCAGCCAATCGATGTGGGGGGAAGACACTGAAGCTTTCTTT
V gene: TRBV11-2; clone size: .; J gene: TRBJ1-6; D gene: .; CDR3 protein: CASSYLTDSPLHF; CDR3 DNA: TGTGCCAGCAGCTACCTGACAGATTCACCCCTCCACTTT
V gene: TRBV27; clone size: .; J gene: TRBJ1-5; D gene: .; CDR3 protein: CASSRSVTGTYQPQHF; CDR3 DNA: TGTGCCAGCAGTCGGTCCGTTACAGGAACTTATCAGCCCCAGCATTTT
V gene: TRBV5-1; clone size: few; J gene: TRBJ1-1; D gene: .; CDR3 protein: CASSLTTGMNTEAFF; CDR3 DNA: TGCGCCAGCAGCTTGACGACAGGCATGAACACTGAAGCTTTCTTT
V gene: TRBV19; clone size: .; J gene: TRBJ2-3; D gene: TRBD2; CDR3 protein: CASRETSGATDTQYF; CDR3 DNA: TGTGCCAGTAGGGAGACTAGCGGTGCGACAGATACGCAGTATTTT
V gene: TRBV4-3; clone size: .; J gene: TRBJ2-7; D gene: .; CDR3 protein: CASSQDIGGSPYEQYF; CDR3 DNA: TGCGCCAGCAGCCAAGATATAGGCGGCTCTCCCTACGAGCAGTACTTC
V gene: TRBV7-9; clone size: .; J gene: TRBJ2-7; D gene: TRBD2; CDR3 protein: CASSVPGTSGTGTGEQYF; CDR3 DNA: TGTGCCAGCAGTGTCCCCGGGACTAGCGGGACAGGGACGGGCGAGCAGTACTTC
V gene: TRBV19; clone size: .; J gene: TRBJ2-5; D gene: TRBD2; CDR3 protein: CASNTASGSQETQYF; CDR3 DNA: TGTGCCAGTAACACGGCTAGCGGGAGCCAAGAGACCCAGTACTTC
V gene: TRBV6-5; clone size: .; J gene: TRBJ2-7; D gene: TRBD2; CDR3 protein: CASLPLGEGTYEQYF; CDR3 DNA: TGTGCCAGCTTACCCTTAGGGGAGGGGACCTACGAGCAGTACTTC
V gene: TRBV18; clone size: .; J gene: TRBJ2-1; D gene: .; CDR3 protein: CATSERTASKWGGYNEQFF; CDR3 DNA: TGTGCCACCTCCGAACGGACAGCTAGCAAGTGGGGAGGGTACAATGAGCAGTTCTTC
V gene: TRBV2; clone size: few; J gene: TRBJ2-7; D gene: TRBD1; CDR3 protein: CATAHKDRTRDEQYF; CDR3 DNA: TGTGCCACCGCACATAAGGACAGGACCCGGGACGAGCAGTACTTC
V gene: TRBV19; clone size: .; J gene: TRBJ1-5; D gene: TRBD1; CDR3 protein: CASSMGGQSRQPQHF; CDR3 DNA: TGTGCCAGTAGTATGGGGGGACAGAGTAGGCAGCCCCAGCATTTT
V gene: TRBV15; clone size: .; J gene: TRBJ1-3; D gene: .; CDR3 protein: CATQPRTAGNTIYF; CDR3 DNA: TGTGCCACTCAACCTCGGACAGCTGGAAACACCATATATTTT